These T cell receptor beta chains were read from a single sample in a study of beta chain features in type 1 diabetes. Assay used: immunoSEQ multiplex PCR; TCRdb lists only in-frame clones, some missing. In the table there are hundreds of thousands of clones, roughly an eighth of which are singletons. The sample comprised naive CD4+ T cells from blood. The receptors were gathered from a man in his late teens or twenties with type 1 diabetes. Both conserved end residues are part of each CDR3. The D gene is left open where the match is weak. The listing skips clone size in some rows; elsewhere it reads once, few, many or a size class.

length: 16; D: TRBD2; size: -; V: TRBV18; J: TRBJ2-3; DNA: TGTGCCAGCTCACCCCGAGCGGGATCTAGCACAGATACGCAGTATTTT; CDR3: CASSPRAGSSTDTQYF
length: 14; D: TRBD1; size: few; V: TRBV2; J: TRBJ1-2; DNA: TGTGCCAGCAGTGAACGACAGGGGGAATATGGCTACACCTTC; CDR3: CASSERQGEYGYTF
length: 15; D: -; size: few; V: TRBV10-1; J: TRBJ2-1; DNA: TGCGCCAGCAGTGATCCCCTTGGTAGCGGCGATGAGCAGTTCTTC; CDR3: CASSDPLGSGDEQFF
length: 15; D: -; size: -; V: TRBV10-3; J: TRBJ1-1; DNA: TGTGCCACACGTGGGGCCACAGGGATTAACACTGAAGCTTTCTTT; CDR3: CATRGATGINTEAFF
length: 16; D: -; size: -; V: TRBV15; J: TRBJ1-1; DNA: TGTGCCACCAGAGGCCGTCCGGGAGCACCGAACACTGAAGCTTTCTTT; CDR3: CATRGRPGAPNTEAFF
length: 12; D: TRBD2; size: few; V: TRBV30; J: TRBJ2-3; DNA: TGTGCCGGGACCGTATCGGGGGGTACGCAGTATTTT; CDR3: CAGTVSGGTQYF
length: 12; D: -; size: -; V: TRBV6-6; J: TRBJ1-2; DNA: TGTGCCAGCAGTTACTTAGGTTCTGGCTACACCTTC; CDR3: CASSYLGSGYTF
length: 14; D: -; size: few; V: TRBV29-1; J: TRBJ2-3; DNA: TGCAGCGTTGCCCAGGGAGGTACGACAGATACGCAGTATTTT; CDR3: CSVAQGGTTDTQYF
length: 12; D: -; size: -; V: TRBV2; J: TRBJ1-2; DNA: TGTGCCAGCAGTTCCGACAGCTATGGCTACACCTTC; CDR3: CASSSDSYGYTF
length: 16; D: TRBD2; size: few; V: TRBV18; J: TRBJ2-1; DNA: TGTGCCAGCTCACCACCGACTAGCGGGCTCTTCAATGAGCAGTTCTTC; CDR3: CASSPPTSGLFNEQFF
length: 18; D: TRBD2; size: -; V: TRBV30; J: TRBJ2-1; DNA: TGTGCCTGGAGTGTATACCGGGAGGGTAAAAGCTCCTACAATGAGCAGTTCTTC; CDR3: CAWSVYREGKSSYNEQFF
length: 14; D: -; size: few; V: TRBV11-3; J: TRBJ1-1; DNA: TGTGCCAGCAGCCCCTGGACAGATGGAACTGAAGCTTTCTTT; CDR3: CASSPWTDGTEAFF
length: 11; D: -; size: few; V: TRBV2; J: TRBJ2-7; DNA: TGTGCCAGCAGTCCCCTCAACGAGCAGTACTTC; CDR3: CASSPLNEQYF
length: 14; D: -; size: -; V: TRBV11-2; J: TRBJ2-3; DNA: TGTGCCAGCAGCCAAAGCGCGCTCGCAGATACGCAGTATTTT; CDR3: CASSQSALADTQYF
length: 12; D: -; size: few; V: TRBV15; J: TRBJ2-7; DNA: TGTGCCACCAGCAGCCCGGACCGTGAGCAGTACTTC; CDR3: CATSSPDREQYF
length: 16; D: TRBD1; size: few; V: TRBV5-1; J: TRBJ2-1; DNA: TGCGCCAGCAGCTTGGGGCAGGGGGCACCCTACAATGAGCAGTTCTTC; CDR3: CASSLGQGAPYNEQFF
length: 11; D: -; size: -; V: TRBV29-1; J: TRBJ1-1; DNA: TGCAGCGTTGAACCGTACTATGGCGCTTTCTTT; CDR3: CSVEPYYGAFF
length: 16; D: -; size: -; V: TRBV6-5; J: TRBJ2-1; DNA: TGTGCCAGCAGCTACACGAGAGGCGGAGAAAGGAATGAGCAGTTCTTC; CDR3: CASSYTRGGERNEQFF
length: 16; D: TRBD2; size: -; V: TRBV6-1; J: TRBJ2-3; DNA: TGTGCCAGCAGTGCCCTTAGCGGGGGCTCCGTGGGTACGCAGTATTTT; CDR3: CASSALSGGSVGTQYF
length: 15; D: -; size: -; V: TRBV5-6; J: TRBJ1-3; DNA: TGTGCCAGCAGCTTGGTTCAGGCCTCTGGAAACACCATATATTTT; CDR3: CASSLVQASGNTIYF
length: 12; D: -; size: few; V: TRBV7-2; J: TRBJ2-7; DNA: TGTGCCAGCAGCTCGAGATTCTACGAGCAGTACTTC; CDR3: CASSSRFYEQYF
length: 13; D: -; size: few; V: TRBV2; J: TRBJ2-1; DNA: TGTGCCAGCAGTGAAGAAAGTACGGGTGAGCAGTTCTTC; CDR3: CASSEESTGEQFF
length: 16; D: TRBD1; size: few; V: TRBV2; J: TRBJ1-5; DNA: TGTGCCAGCGTCAGGGGAGGACAGGGGGCATATCAGCCCCAGCATTTT; CDR3: CASVRGGQGAYQPQHF
length: 14; D: -; size: -; V: TRBV4-2; J: TRBJ1-1; DNA: TGTGCCAGCAGCCCCTTACAGGGGAACACTGAAGCTTTCTTT; CDR3: CASSPLQGNTEAFF
length: 13; D: TRBD2; size: -; V: TRBV30; J: TRBJ2-1; DNA: TGTGCCTGGAGCGGGGGGGTCTACAATGAGCAGTTCTTC; CDR3: CAWSGGVYNEQFF
length: 14; D: -; size: few; V: TRBV10-3; J: TRBJ2-3; DNA: TGTGCCATCAGTTCGGGACTTCTTTGGGATACGCAGTATTTT; CDR3: CAISSGLLWDTQYF
length: 14; D: TRBD1; size: -; V: TRBV10-2; J: TRBJ1-4; DNA: TGCGCCAGCAGTGAACAGGGGCCGACGATTGGGGTGTTTTTT; CDR3: CASSEQGPTIGVFF
length: 17; D: -; size: few; V: TRBV14; J: TRBJ2-2; DNA: TGTGCCAGCAGCCAAGGTTTCGGAGATACGAACACCGGGGAGCTGTTTTTT; CDR3: CASSQGFGDTNTGELFF
length: 15; D: -; size: -; V: TRBV7-9; J: TRBJ1-1; DNA: TGTGCCAGCAGCTTGCACCCGACAGTGAACACTGAAGCTTTCTTT; CDR3: CASSLHPTVNTEAFF
length: 15; D: -; size: -; V: TRBV7-2; J: TRBJ2-6; DNA: TGTGCCAGCAGCTTGCCAGAACCCGGGGCCAACGTCCTGACTTTC; CDR3: CASSLPEPGANVLTF
length: 16; D: -; size: few; V: TRBV7-6; J: TRBJ2-1; DNA: TGTGCCAGCAGCTTAGGCGAGGCAAGAGGTTACAATGAGCAGTTCTTC; CDR3: CASSLGEARGYNEQFF
length: 14; D: TRBD1; size: few; V: TRBV2; J: TRBJ1-2; DNA: TGTGCCAGCAGCGTAGGACAGGGGAACTATGGCTACACCTTC; CDR3: CASSVGQGNYGYTF
length: 11; D: -; size: -; V: TRBV5-1; J: TRBJ2-5; DNA: TGCGCCAGCTGCTTAGGGGAGACCCAGTACTTC; CDR3: CASCLGETQYF